This T cell receptor beta chain appears in the sequencing data of a study of shared clonotypes between healthy human individuals. Trimming took 7 bases from V and 5 from J; bases not matched to a gene: 7. CDR3 length: 15 residues. Germline CDR1 reads SNHLY; CDR2 reads FYNNEI. Regarding this clone: The antigen remains unidentified.

Profiled with immunoSEQ multiplex PCR; TCRdb holds only in-frame clones, not every one. The sample consists of about 1 million clones, about three quarters of them appearing once. Study-wide results and caveats: Only blood was sampled, and tissue TCR repertoires likely differ from blood ones.

Input material: memory CD4+ T cells sorted from blood. Subset denoted: CD45RA-negative fraction. This TCR came from a man aged 18 to 29 in good health. The rearrangement uses TRBV2 and TRBJ2-2, with 10 bases fitting TRBD2. The CDR3 is CASKASGRDTGELFF. CDR3 bases: TGTGCCAGCAAGGCTAGCGGGAGAGATACCGGGGAGCTGTTTTTT.